This is a list of T cell receptor beta chains from one sample in a study of T cells after somatic rescue of genetic block. Profiled with immunoSEQ multiplex PCR; TCRdb holds only in-frame clones, not every one. Here the sample spans 9,000 to 10,000 clones, over 70% being singletons. The sequenced sample consisted of peripheral blood mononuclear cells (PBMCs). The receptors stem from a boy aged 10-17 years. The CDR3 runs from the conserved cysteine through the conserved F or W. A D gene is named only where the DNA matches it firmly. Clone size is given for some rows only: seen once, a few or many times, or a class if the clone is expanded.

d_gene	v_gene	abundance	j_gene	CDR3nt	CDR3aa
TRBD1	TRBV7-9	once	TRBJ2-2	TGTGCCAGCAGCCTCAGGACAGGGGGCACCGGGGAGCTGTTTTTT	CASSLRTGGTGELFF
TRBD1	TRBV27	once	TRBJ1-1	TGTGCCAGCAGTTTAGAGGCAGGGGGTCTGAACACTGAAGCTTTCTTT	CASSLEAGGLNTEAFF
TRBD2	TRBV19	-	TRBJ2-3	TGTGCCAGTAGTCCCCGCGGGGGGAGCGGGAAAGATACGCAGTATTTT	CASSPRGGSGKDTQYF
TRBD2	TRBV7-3	few	TRBJ2-1	TGTGCCAGCAGCTTAGAAGGGCATCTAGCGGGAGGGAACAATGAGCAGTTCTTC	CASSLEGHLAGGNNEQFF
-	TRBV5-1	-	TRBJ2-1	TGCGCCAGCAGAAGATTAAGGTCCTACAATGAGCAGTTCTTC	CASRRLRSYNEQFF
-	TRBV19	-	TRBJ1-5	TGTGCCAGTAGTATAGACTCTAGGGATCAGCCCCAGCATTTT	CASSIDSRDQPQHF
-	TRBV29-1	-	TRBJ2-2	TGCAGCGTTGCCCAGGGATACACCGGGGAGCTGTTTTTT	CSVAQGYTGELFF
-	TRBV6-6	-	TRBJ2-7	TGTGCCAGCCTGGAGCAGTACTTC	CASLEQYF
TRBD2	TRBV10-2	-	TRBJ2-7	TGCGCCAGCAGTTATGCTTCCGGGACTAGCGGCTACGAGCAGTACTTC	CASSYASGTSGYEQYF
-	TRBV10-2	-	TRBJ1-1	TGCGCCAGCAGCCTGGTCGGGGTTACTGAAGCTTTCTTT	CASSLVGVTEAFF
TRBD2	TRBV7-3	-	TRBJ2-3	TGTGCCAGCAGCTTAGCCCTCCCAATACGACTAGCGGGGCCCCGCACAGATACGCAGTATTTT	CASSLALPIRLAGPRTDTQYF
TRBD1	TRBV4-2	-	TRBJ1-2	TGTGCCAGCAGCTTGGCATTGACAGGGGTCTATGGCTACACCTTC	CASSLALTGVYGYTF
-	TRBV11-2	-	TRBJ2-7	TGTGCCAGCAGCTTGGGGCTAAAGCAGTACTTC	CASSLGLKQYF
-	TRBV11-2	few	TRBJ2-7	TGTGCCAGCAGCTTGGGCGAGGGCTACGAGCAGTACTTC	CASSLGEGYEQYF
-	TRBV13	few	TRBJ2-7	TGTGCCAGCAGCTTAGATGGGGGCCACGAGCAGTACTTC	CASSLDGGHEQYF
-	TRBV5-1	-	TRBJ2-3	TGCGCCAGCAGCGGATTTAGCACAGATACGCAGTATTTT	CASSGFSTDTQYF
TRBD1	TRBV10-3	-	TRBJ1-1	TGTGCCTCCCAGACAGGGGCAGGGATAGGGGACACTGAAGCTTTCTTT	CASQTGAGIGDTEAFF
-	TRBV7-9	-	TRBJ1-2	TGTGCCAGCAGCGACGTGACAGGTCATTATGGCTACACCTTC	CASSDVTGHYGYTF
-	TRBV19	few	TRBJ1-2	TGTGCCAGTAACCAGAGAAGGGACTATGGCTACACCTTC	CASNQRRDYGYTF
-	TRBV6-6	once	TRBJ2-3	TGTGCCAGCAGTTCACGAGGCTTGCTCGGGAATACGCAGTATTTT	CASSSRGLLGNTQYF
-	TRBV30	-	TRBJ2-7	TGTGCCCAGGGGGGGCCCTCCTACGAGCAGTACTTC	CAQGGPSYEQYF
-	TRBV18	-	TRBJ2-7	TGTGCCAGCTCACCAAGGGACTCTGGCGGGTCCTACGAGCAGTACTTC	CASSPRDSGGSYEQYF
-	TRBV30	-	TRBJ2-3	TGTGCCTGGAGTAGCACAGATACGCAGTATTTT	CAWSSTDTQYF
TRBD2	TRBV7-9	few	TRBJ2-3	TGTGCCAGCAGCCGTCCGACTAGCGGCACAGATACGCAGTATTTT	CASSRPTSGTDTQYF
-	TRBV6-1	-	TRBJ2-7	TGTGCCAGCAGTGGTACCTCGGGGACCACACAGTGGTACTTC	CASSGTSGTTQWYF
-	TRBV18	-	TRBJ1-4	TGTGCCAGCTCACCAAGAACTAATGAAAAACTGTTTTTT	CASSPRTNEKLFF
TRBD1	TRBV9	-	TRBJ1-1	TGTGCCAGCAGCGTAGATCCGCAGGGGGACACTGAAGCTTTCTTT	CASSVDPQGDTEAFF
-	TRBV2	once	TRBJ1-2	TGTGCCAGCAGATCTGTAGGCTACGCCTTC	CASRSVGYAF
-	TRBV18	once	TRBJ2-7	TGTGCCAGCTCACCACCGGCAGGGGCCGACTACGAGCAGTACTTC	CASSPPAGADYEQYF
TRBD1	TRBV19	-	TRBJ1-1	TGTGCCAGTAGTACGGCTACCGGGACAGCTTTCATGAACACTGAAGCTTTCTTT	CASSTATGTAFMNTEAFF
-	TRBV5-1	-	TRBJ2-7	TGCGCCAGCAGGACGACGATGGGTTCCTACGAGCAGTACTTC	CASRTTMGSYEQYF
-	TRBV18	-	TRBJ2-2	TGTGCCAGCTCGCCCGTGTGGAGCACCGGGGAGCTGTTTTTT	CASSPVWSTGELFF
-	TRBV9	-	TRBJ2-1	TGTGCCAGCAGCGACGGACTTACCGGTAGCTCCTACAATGAGCAGTTCTTC	CASSDGLTGSSYNEQFF
-	TRBV6-1	-	TRBJ1-2	TGTGCCAGCAGTGAAGCAATGGCCAACTATGGCTACACCTTC	CASSEAMANYGYTF
-	TRBV5-5	-	TRBJ2-7	TGTGCCAGCAGCGTGGTCGCTATGGAGCAGTACTTC	CASSVVAMEQYF
-	TRBV5-1	medium-sized	TRBJ2-2	TGCGCCAGCAGCTGGGGGCCGGGCACCGGGGAGCTGTTTTTT	CASSWGPGTGELFF
-	TRBV5-1	-	TRBJ2-7	TGCGCCAGCAGCTTGGAAGGTCCTCCGGGACCGCGCTACGAGCAGTACTTC	CASSLEGPPGPRYEQYF
TRBD1	TRBV10-3	few	TRBJ2-7	TGTGCCATCAGTGCGGACAGGGGGCAAACCTACGAGCAGTACTTC	CAISADRGQTYEQYF
-	TRBV28	-	TRBJ2-7	TGTGCCAGCAGTCTCCGGGCGACCTACGAGCAGTACTTC	CASSLRATYEQYF
TRBD2	TRBV28	few	TRBJ2-7	TGTGCCAGCAGTTTTCGCGCGGGAGGTAATTTGCAGCAGTACTTC	CASSFRAGGNLQQYF
-	TRBV6-1	-	TRBJ1-4	TGTGCCAGCAGTGCTTACAGGGTGGCTGAAAAACTGTTTTTT	CASSAYRVAEKLFF
-	TRBV19	-	TRBJ1-3	TGTGCCAGTAGTATTCGCGGACCAGCGCGAGACACCATATATTTT	CASSIRGPARDTIYF
-	TRBV2	once	TRBJ1-1	TGTGCCAGTTTTAAGAGCACTGAAGCTTTCTTT	CASFKSTEAFF
-	TRBV7-6	-	TRBJ1-6	TGTGCCAGCAGCCCCTCGGTAGGGGTTAATTCACCCCTCCACTTT	CASSPSVGVNSPLHF
-	TRBV11-2	-	TRBJ2-5	TGTGCCAGCAGCTTAAAAGGGGGATTCCAAGAGACCCAGTACTTC	CASSLKGGFQETQYF
-	TRBV7-9	-	TRBJ1-2	TGTGCCAGCAGCTTAGCGCAGACAGTCAGCCTCTATGGCTACACCTTC	CASSLAQTVSLYGYTF
TRBD2	TRBV6-5	-	TRBJ2-5	TGTGCCACCAGACTAGCGGGGGGCGCCGGAGAGACCCAGTACTTC	CATRLAGGAGETQYF
-	TRBV28	-	TRBJ2-1	TGTGCCAGCAGTTCCCGCGGGGGCTGGGATGAGCAGTTCTTC	CASSSRGGWDEQFF
-	TRBV5-1	-	TRBJ2-3	TGCGCCAGCAGCAATACAGATACGCAGTATTTT	CASSNTDTQYF
TRBD2	TRBV5-1	-	TRBJ2-3	TGCGCCAGCGGACTAGCGGGAGTAGCAGATACGCAGTATTTT	CASGLAGVADTQYF
-	TRBV27	few	TRBJ2-2	TGTGCCAGCACCCGAGGAAGTTTTTCCGGGGAGCTGTTTTTT	CASTRGSFSGELFF
TRBD1	TRBV19	-	TRBJ1-2	TGTGCCAGTAGGGGACTCGCACAGGGGGCGCGGGGCTACACCTTC	CASRGLAQGARGYTF
-	TRBV9	once	TRBJ2-1	TGTGCCAGCAGCGTAGATTTTTTCCAGATCGGACAGGAGCAGTTCTTC	CASSVDFFQIGQEQFF
-	TRBV29-1	few	TRBJ2-3	TGCAGCGTTGAAAAACTGGGGGTGTCCACAGATACGCAGTATTTT	CSVEKLGVSTDTQYF
TRBD1	TRBV5-4	-	TRBJ2-7	TGTGCCAGCAGAATAACCGGGACAGGGAGCTCCTACGAGCAGTACTTC	CASRITGTGSSYEQYF